This T cell receptor beta chain was captured by sequencing in a study of spatial heterogeneity in lung cancer. Germline V gene lookup returns CDR1 LGHDT and CDR2 YNNKEL (reference sequence). V was trimmed by 0 bases and J by 1 base, leaving 3 bases between them. The CDR3 covers 13 residues. Described time point: sample taken at primary tumor resection. One entry per CDR3 protein results from TCRdb running MiXCR on the 5' RACE reads. The table shows tens of thousands of distinct CDR3 sequences, with about 5.8% occurring only once. This clonotype was recorded at least ten times. The receptor's source is a male donor with early-stage non-small cell lung cancer. The chain couples TRBV3-1 to TRBJ1-1; D remains ambiguous. The sample was PBMCs, taken at surgery. The CDR3 nucleotides are TGTGCCAGCAGCCAAGATTCGAACACTGAAGCTTTCTTT. Its translation is CASSQDSNTEAFF.